This is a list of T cell receptor beta chains from one sample in a study of CD8+CD57+ T cells in acquired aplastic anemia. One entry per CDR3 protein, called by TCRdb with MiXCR from the reads. Of 110,000 or so distinct CDR3 sequences listed, 45% to 60% were seen once; the top ten hold about 29%. The source material was sorted CD4+, CD8+, or CD8+CD57+ T cells (not recorded which) from PBMCs. The receptors stem from a human donor with aplastic anemia. Both conserved end residues are part of each CDR3. Fields, in order: V gene, J gene, D gene, CDR3 protein. D genes are given only for firm matches.

>TRBV19|TRBJ2-3|TRBD1
CASRGTGGGTDTQYF
>TRBV7-9|TRBJ2-7|TRBD1
CASSFTGDYEQYF
>TRBV10-3|TRBJ2-1|-
CAISESFAEAGIDEQFF
>TRBV7-9|TRBJ1-3|-
CASSLGAGSGNTIYF
>TRBV30|TRBJ2-7|-
CAWTYGSEQYF
>TRBV9|TRBJ2-2|TRBD1
CASSVAGGTTGELFF
>TRBV15|TRBJ2-5|-
CATSRDLLGVGETQYF
>TRBV6-1|TRBJ2-2|-
CASRSRTYTGELFF
>TRBV6-1|TRBJ2-5|TRBD2
CASSEGFSGGEETQYF
>TRBV19|TRBJ1-6|-
CASSFLLGGVNSPLHF
>TRBV9|TRBJ2-3|-
CASSVALTSSTDTQYF
>TRBV19|TRBJ2-7|TRBD2
CASSSGVVSGSNEQYF
>TRBV5-4|TRBJ2-7|TRBD2
CASSLGGRVYEQYF
>TRBV7-6|TRBJ2-7|TRBD2
CASSQAPQREIYEQYF
>TRBV4-1|TRBJ1-1|-
CASSQGGLNTEAFF
>TRBV15|TRBJ1-2|-
CATSRDQGYYGYTF
>TRBV24-1|TRBJ1-1|-
CATSDRTGLAEAFF
>TRBV2|TRBJ2-7|TRBD1
CASRRRTGGEQYF
>TRBV7-9|TRBJ1-6|-
CASRAGTGYNSPPHF
>TRBV15|TRBJ2-5|TRBD1
CATSRGQGRGTQYF
>TRBV5-1|TRBJ1-4|-
CASSSSGTENEKLFF
>TRBV2|TRBJ1-1|-
CASSDSTYEAFF